A single sample is the source of the 27 T cell receptor beta chains below, sequenced in a study of blood T cells in healthy people across ages. A sample-barcoded 5' primer and a J-beta primer mix were used in a second PCR of roughly 7 to 11 cycles. One entry per CDR3 protein results from TCRdb running MiXCR on the 5' RACE reads. The data contain fewer than 1.5 million distinct CDR3 sequences, roughly 40% of them singletons. The sequenced sample was blood. The receptors stem from a woman in her late teens or twenties in good health.

The chain carries TRBV28 and TRBJ1-4, with D tentatively TRBD1 (6 bases). This CDR3 contains 17 residues. Trimming pared 2 bases from V and 3 bases from J, leaving 16 bases between. CDR1 is MDHEN and CDR2 is SYDVKM in the germline V gene. The CDR3 here is CASSLLGRGGPNEKLFF. Here the CDR3 DNA reads TGTGCCAGCAGTTTACTCGGCAGGGGAGGGCCTAATGAAAAACTGTTTTTT.

With respect to this clonotype: This may arise from a read error, as a much more abundant clone is one base away. The chain joins TRBV4-2 to TRBJ2-1; no firm D call. The CDR3 is 14 residues long. Germline CDR1 LGHNA, CDR2 YNFKEQ. Trimming took 4 bases from V and 5 from J, leaving 12 bases between them. The CDR3 region is CASSRPGRDNEQFF. For the CDR3, the DNA is TGTGCCAGCAGCCGCCCAGGCCGGGACAATGAGCAGTTCTTC.

V gene TRBV6-4 combines with J gene TRBJ2-2, with 9 bases aligning to TRBD1. CDR1 MRHNA and CDR2 SNTAGT come from the germline V gene. The CDR3 is 14 residues long. V lost 4 bases to trimming and J lost 3 bases; unmatched junction nucleotides: 0. For the CDR3, the DNA is TGTGCCAGCAGTGGGACAGGGGACACCGGGGAGCTGTTTTTT. This translates into CASSGTGDTGELFF.

This clonotype was recorded only once. The junction departs from the called germline gene at one end, perhaps through a read error. The chain employs TRBV4-2 and TRBJ2-1; unclear D gene. CDR1 and CDR2 from the germline V gene are LGHNA and YNFKEQ. This CDR3 is 14 amino acids long. The CDR3 protein is CASSQATLSNVQFF. The CDR3, as DNA: TGTGCCAGCAGCCAGGCGACTCTGAGTAATGTGCAGTTCTTC.

The J gene is TRBJ1-5, the V gene TRBV25-1; D gene uncertain. Germline CDR1 MGHDK, CDR2 SYGVNS. The CDR3 runs to 19 residues. DNA of the CDR3: TGTGTCGGCCCTTCACGAGGGCAGGTCTGGGATAAAAGCAATCAGCCCCAGCATTTT. As protein: CVGPSRGQVWDKSNQPQHF. Variable domain in full (rest from reference TRBV25-1 and TRBJ1-5): EADIYQTPRYLVIGTGKKITLECSQTMGHDKMYWYQQDPGMELHLIHYSYGVNSTEKGDLSSESTVSRIRTEHFPLTLESARPSHTSQYLCVGPSRGQVWDKSNQPQHFGDGTRLSIL.

This clonotype has only a few counts. This chain connects TRBV20-1 to TRBJ1-2; 7 bases align to TRBD1. Germline trimming cut 5 bases from V and 4 bases from J; bases unmatched to any gene: 16. The CDR3 has 16 residues. Germline loops: CDR1 DFQATT, CDR2 SNEGSKA (reference sequence). Written as DNA, the CDR3 is TGCAGTGCTCGTCAAGCCGCAGGGGGTGAGGGCTATGGCTACACCTTC. It codes for CSARQAAGGEGYGYTF.

The chain is built from TRBV20-1 and TRBJ2-5; no reliable D call. Trimming removed 6 bases from V and 11 bases from J, with 13 bases in between. The CDR3 is made up of 10 amino acids. Germline CDR1 DFQATT, CDR2 SNEGSKA (reference sequence). CDR3 nucleotides: TGCAGTGCCTGGCTAAATGAGCAGTACTTC. This translates into CSAWLNEQYF.

V and J are TRBV6-5 and TRBJ2-7; possibly TRBD1 for D (5 bases). The CDR3 totals 15 residues. The V and J ends lost 5 bases and 3 bases respectively, with 17 bases between them. CDR1 is MNHEY and CDR2 is SVGAGI in the germline V gene. This CDR3 reads CASSQTGRVRYEQYF. In DNA, the CDR3 is TGTGCCAGCAGTCAAACCGGCAGGGTTCGCTACGAGCAGTACTTC.

The J gene is TRBJ2-5, the V gene TRBV21-1; the table's D gene call, TRBD2, was not cross checked with the DNA. TRBV21-1 represents a pseudogene. The CDR3 length is 16 residues. CDR3 residues: CASSKAPGLVLNEQYF. Written as DNA, the CDR3 is TGTGCCAGCAGCAAAGCTCCGGGACTAGTTCTCAATGAGCAGTACTTC.

The chain joins TRBV6-7 to TRBJ1-1, with D tentatively TRBD1 (6 bases). TRBV6-7 carries the ORF label, with uncertain function. This CDR3 has 19 amino acids. V was shortened by 6 bases and J by 1 base, with 27 bases between the two germline ends. CDR3 sequence (DNA): TGTGCCAGCAGATGTCCCGGGACACCTAAACCCTTACAGAACACTGAAGCTTTCTTT. It is translated as CASRCPGTPKPLQNTEAFF.

The chain carries TRBV9 and TRBJ2-7; 7 bases align to TRBD2. The V and J ends lost 0 bases and 0 bases, in that order; junction bases with no gene match: 6. In germline, CDR1 is SGDLS, CDR2 YYNGEE. The CDR3 is 16 amino acids. CDR3 sequence (DNA): TGTGCCAGCAGCGTAGGGGCGGGGGTGAGCTCCTACGAGCAGTACTTC. Its translation: CASSVGAGVSSYEQYF. Full variable domain (missing parts from reference TRBV9 and TRBJ2-7): DSGVTQTPKHLITATGQRVTLRCSPRSGDLSVYWYQQSLDQGLQFLIQYYNGEERAKGNILERFSAQQFPDLHSELNLSSLELGDSALYFCASSVGAGVSSYEQYFGPGTRLTVT.

This clonotype was picked up a small number of times. V gene TRBV7-9 combines with J gene TRBJ1-2, with a tentative D call TRBD1 (5 bases). V was clipped by 5 bases and J by 4 bases, with 14 bases between them. The CDR3 length is 14 residues. CDR1 SEHNR and CDR2 FQNEAQ come from the germline V gene (reference sequence). The CDR3 spells CASSPPGGGYGYTF. CDR3 DNA: TGTGCCAGCAGCCCCCCGGGGGGTGGCTATGGCTACACCTTC. Full variable domain (rest looked up from reference TRBV7-9 and TRBJ1-2): DTGVSQNPRHKITKRGQNVTFRCDPISEHNRLYWYRQTLGQGPEFLTYFQNEAQLEKSRLLSDRFSAERPKGSFSTLEIQRTEQGDSAMYLCASSPPGGGYGYTFGSGTRLTVV.

The rearrangement uses TRBV5-1 and TRBJ2-7, with TRBD1 matching over 9 bases. Germline CDR1 SGHRS, CDR2 YFSETQ. Unmatched junction bases numbered 7, after V lost 4 bases and J lost 5 bases. There are 14 residues in the CDR3. The CDR3 spells CASSMGQGFDEQYF. In nucleotides, the CDR3 is TGCGCCAGCAGCATGGGACAGGGCTTTGACGAGCAGTACTTC.

This chain joins TRBV29-1 and TRBJ2-3; D perhaps matches TRBD1 (6 bases). Germline values: CDR1 SQVTM, CDR2 ANQGSEA. Trimming pared 6 bases from V and 4 bases from J, leaving 29 bases between. This CDR3 has 18 residues. The CDR3 DNA sequence: TGCAGCGTCGATCAAACCGGGACAAGGGCCCGCTTTGCAGATACGCAGTATTTT. This codes for CSVDQTGTRARFADTQYF.

This clonotype was recorded only once. The chain employs TRBV7-3 and TRBJ1-1, with a possible D match to TRBD1 (6 bases). Trimming cost V 0 bases and J 0 bases, with 11 bases left between them. CDR3 length equals 16 residues. In germline, CDR1 is SGHTA, CDR2 FQGTGA. CDR3 sequence reads: CASSLTGGHLNTEAFF. DNA for the CDR3: TGTGCCAGCAGCTTAACGGGGGGACACCTGAACACTGAAGCTTTCTTT.

In its sample, this clonotype was seen a few times. The chain's CDR3 is CASSSAGDRPAKNIQYF. The CDR3 DNA sequence: TGTGCCAGCAGCTCAGCAGGTGACAGGCCAGCCAAAAACATTCAGTACTTC. This chain connects TRBV11-2 to TRBJ2-4; the D gene is possibly TRBD1 (6 bases). CDR3 size: 17 residues. CDR1 and CDR2 from the germline V gene are SGHAT and FQNNGV. V was trimmed by 4 bases and J by 0 bases, leaving 16 bases between them.

This chain uses TRBV5-1 with TRBJ1-1; TRBD1 agrees at 9 bases. CDR1 is SGHRS and CDR2 is YFSETQ in the germline V gene. CDR3 length: 17 residues. With V trimmed by 4 bases and J by 5 bases, 15 bases remained unmatched. The CDR3 DNA sequence: TGCGCCAGCAGCCCGCCCGGACAGGGGTTTTCGAGGACTGAAGCTTTCTTT. As protein: CASSPPGQGFSRTEAFF.

Details on this clonotype: Possible read error: a much larger clone is one base away. The CDR3: CSVGGRGTDTQYF. The CDR3 DNA follows: TGCAGCGTTGGGGGCAGGGGCACAGATACGCAGTATTTT. The genes are TRBV29-1 and TRBJ2-3, with a possible D match to TRBD1 (5 bases). The CDR3 extends over 13 amino acids. V was clipped by 4 bases and J by 1 base, with 9 bases between them. Germline loops: CDR1 SQVTM, CDR2 ANQGSEA.

This clonotype was seen only a few times. The chain joins TRBV4-1 to TRBJ2-7, with a tentative D call TRBD1 (5 bases). CDR1 is MGHRA and CDR2 is YSYEKL in the germline V gene. Trimming removed 0 bases at V and 6 bases at J, with 9 bases between. The CDR3 is made up of 13 amino acids. CDR3 DNA: TGCGCCAGCAGCCAAGAGGGGCCAACCGAGCAGTACTTC. Translated: CASSQEGPTEQYF.

There are a few counts of this clonotype. This chain links TRBV20-1 with TRBJ2-3; D gene ambiguous. Germline lookup yields CDR1 DFQATT and CDR2 SNEGSKA (reference sequence). V shed 3 bases and J shed 10 bases, with 17 bases lying between them. The CDR3 runs 13 residues. The DNA for the CDR3 is TGCAGTGCTAGGACGTACGGCGAAAATCCGCAGTATTTT. It is translated as CSARTYGENPQYF.

The V gene is TRBV6-1, the J gene TRBJ2-1; TRBD2 might be the D (5 bases). Germline V gives CDR1 MNHNS, CDR2 SASEGT. V lost 1 base to trimming and J lost 6 bases, with 7 bases between them. This CDR3 is built from 13 residues. This CDR3 reads CASSEGTPNEQFF. CDR3 DNA: TGTGCCAGCAGTGAAGGGACTCCCAATGAGCAGTTCTTC.

J is TRBJ2-3 and V is TRBV12-3 or TRBV12-4, with 15 positions matching TRBD2. Trimming at V came to 5 bases and at J to 4 bases, leaving 7 bases not matched to a gene. CDR3 length: 17 residues. CDR3 bases: TGTGCCAGCAGTCTAGGACTAGCGGGAGGGCCTCCAGATACGCAGTATTTT. Its protein product is CASSLGLAGGPPDTQYF.

V is TRBV5-1 and J is TRBJ2-3, with 8 bases aligning to TRBD2. CDR1 is SGHRS and CDR2 is YFSETQ in the germline V gene. V gave up 0 bases and J gave up 6 bases; unmatched junction bases: 6. This CDR3 is 15 amino acids long. This CDR3 reads CASSLVAAGGDTQYF. The DNA for the CDR3 is TGCGCCAGCAGCTTGGTTGCGGCGGGGGGTGATACGCAGTATTTT.

This rearrangement joins TRBV7-2 to TRBJ1-5, with 9 bases fitting TRBD1. V lost 4 bases to trimming and J lost 5 bases; unmatched junction nucleotides: 9. In germline, CDR1 is SGHTA, CDR2 FQGNSA. The CDR3 length is 16 residues. The CDR3 region has the DNA TGTGCCAGCAGCTCACCGTCAGGGACAGGGCATCAGCCCCAGCATTTT. It is translated as CASSSPSGTGHQPQHF.

The chain is built from TRBV20-1 and TRBJ2-1, with 7 bases that match TRBD2. The CDR3 covers 15 residues. Trimming took 0 bases from V and 0 from J; bases not matched to a gene: 2. Germline loops: CDR1 DFQATT, CDR2 SNEGSKA (reference sequence). In nucleotides, the CDR3 is TGCAGTGCTAGAGATCTAGCGGTCTCCTACAATGAGCAGTTCTTC. Protein sequence: CSARDLAVSYNEQFF.

The genes are TRBV27 and TRBJ2-1, with 8 bases aligning to TRBD2. V was clipped by 4 bases and J by 7 bases; unmatched bases: 12. CDR3 length equals 16 residues. Germline loops: CDR1 MNHEY, CDR2 SMNVEV (reference sequence). The chain's CDR3 is CASSSLAGTMFNEQFF. CDR3 nucleotide sequence: TGTGCCAGCAGTTCTTTAGCGGGGACTATGTTTAATGAGCAGTTCTTC.

V and J are TRBV7-2 and TRBJ2-5; the D gene is possibly TRBD2 (5 bases). The germline V and J ends were trimmed by 2 bases and 11 bases, with 21 bases remaining between them. The germline V gene encodes CDR1 SGHTA and CDR2 FQGNSA. CDR3 length: 15 residues. The CDR3 DNA follows: TGTGCCAGCAGCTTAAGAGGGTCCGGGGTGGATGAGCAGTACTTC. This codes for CASSLRGSGVDEQYF.